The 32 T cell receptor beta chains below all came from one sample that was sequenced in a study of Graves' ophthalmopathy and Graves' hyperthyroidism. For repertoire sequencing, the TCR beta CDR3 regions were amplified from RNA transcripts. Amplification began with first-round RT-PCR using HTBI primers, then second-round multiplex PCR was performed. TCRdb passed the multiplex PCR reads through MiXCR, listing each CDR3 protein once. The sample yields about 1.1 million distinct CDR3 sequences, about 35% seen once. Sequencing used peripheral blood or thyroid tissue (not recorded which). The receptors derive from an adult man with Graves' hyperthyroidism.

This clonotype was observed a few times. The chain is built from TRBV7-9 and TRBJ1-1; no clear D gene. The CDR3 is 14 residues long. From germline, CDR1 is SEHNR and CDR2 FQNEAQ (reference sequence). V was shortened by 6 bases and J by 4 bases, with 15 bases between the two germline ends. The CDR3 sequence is CASSSRSGSTEAFF. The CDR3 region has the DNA TGTGCCAGCAGTTCCAGGAGTGGGAGCACTGAAGCTTTCTTT.

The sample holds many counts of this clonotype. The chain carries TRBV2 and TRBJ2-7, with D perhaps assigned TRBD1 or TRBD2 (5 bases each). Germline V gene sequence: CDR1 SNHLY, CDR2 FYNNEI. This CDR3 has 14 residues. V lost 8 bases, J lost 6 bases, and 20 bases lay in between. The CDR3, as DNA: TGTGCCAGCGCTTCTTTGGCGACAGAGGGCGAGCAGTACTTC. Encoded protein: CASASLATEGEQYF. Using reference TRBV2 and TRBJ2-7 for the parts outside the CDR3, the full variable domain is EPEVTQTPSHQVTQMGQEVILRCVPISNHLYFYWYRQILGQKVEFLVSFYNNEISEKSEIFDDQFSVERPDGSNFTLKIRSTKLEDSAMYFCASASLATEGEQYFGPGTRLTVT.

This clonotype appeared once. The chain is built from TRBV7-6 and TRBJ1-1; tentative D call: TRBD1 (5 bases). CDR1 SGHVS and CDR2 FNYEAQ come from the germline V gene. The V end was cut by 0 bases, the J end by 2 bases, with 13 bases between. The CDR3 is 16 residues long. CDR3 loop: CASSLASAGGNTEAFF. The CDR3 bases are TGTGCCAGCAGCTTAGCCTCGGCGGGGGGAAACACTGAAGCTTTCTTT.

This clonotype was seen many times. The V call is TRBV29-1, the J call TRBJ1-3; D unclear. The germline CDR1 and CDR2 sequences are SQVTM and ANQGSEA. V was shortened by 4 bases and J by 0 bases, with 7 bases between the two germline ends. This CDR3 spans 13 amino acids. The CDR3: CSVAVSSGNTIYF. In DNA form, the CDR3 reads TGCAGCGTTGCAGTAAGCTCTGGAAACACCATATATTTT.

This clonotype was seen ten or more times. CDR3: CSVLMGQMNTEAFF. The CDR3 coding sequence is TGCAGCGTGCTAATGGGACAAATGAACACTGAAGCTTTCTTT. V gene TRBV29-1 combines with J gene TRBJ1-1, with a tentative D call TRBD1 (6 bases). V lost 6 bases and J 0 bases, leaving 14 bases between the germline ends. The germline gives CDR1 SQVTM, CDR2 ANQGSEA. The CDR3 runs to 14 residues.

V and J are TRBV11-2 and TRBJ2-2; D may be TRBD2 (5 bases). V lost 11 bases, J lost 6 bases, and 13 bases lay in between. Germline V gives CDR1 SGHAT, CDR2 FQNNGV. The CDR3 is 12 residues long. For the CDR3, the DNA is TGTGCCGGCGCAAGGGAGTCCGGGGAGCTGTTTTTT. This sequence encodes CAGARESGELFF.

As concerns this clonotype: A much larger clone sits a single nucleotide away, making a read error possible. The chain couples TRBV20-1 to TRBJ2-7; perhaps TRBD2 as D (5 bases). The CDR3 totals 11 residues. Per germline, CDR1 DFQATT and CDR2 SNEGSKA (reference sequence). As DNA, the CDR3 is TGCAGTGCCGTATCGGGGTTCGAGCGGTACTTC. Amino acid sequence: CSAVSGFERYF.

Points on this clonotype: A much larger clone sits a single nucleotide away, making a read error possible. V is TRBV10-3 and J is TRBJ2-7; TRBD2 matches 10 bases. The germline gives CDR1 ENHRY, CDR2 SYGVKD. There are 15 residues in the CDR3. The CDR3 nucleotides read TGTGCCACCAGTGTCTCAGCGGGGGGGCTTGTCGAGCAGTACTTC. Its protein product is CATSVSAGGLVEQYF.

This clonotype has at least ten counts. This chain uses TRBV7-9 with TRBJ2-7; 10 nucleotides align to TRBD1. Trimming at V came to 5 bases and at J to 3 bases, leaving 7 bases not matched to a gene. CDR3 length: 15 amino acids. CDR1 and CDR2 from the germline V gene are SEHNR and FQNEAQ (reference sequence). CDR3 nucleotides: TGTGCCAGCAGCAATTTCGGGGACAGGGGCTACGAGCAGTACTTC. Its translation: CASSNFGDRGYEQYF.

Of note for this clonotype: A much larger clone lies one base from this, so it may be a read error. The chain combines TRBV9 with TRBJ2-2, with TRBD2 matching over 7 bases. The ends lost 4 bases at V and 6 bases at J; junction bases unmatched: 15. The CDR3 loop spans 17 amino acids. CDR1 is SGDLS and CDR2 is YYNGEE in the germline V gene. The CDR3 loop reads CASSSARGRAGAGELFF. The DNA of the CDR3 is TGTGCCAGCAGCTCCGCTCGTGGGAGGGCTGGCGCCGGGGAGCTGTTTTTT.

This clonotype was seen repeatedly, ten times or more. This chain's CDR3 is CATSRRDGSSGNTIYF. The CDR3 nucleotides read TGTGCCACCAGCAGACGGGACGGAAGCTCTGGAAACACCATATATTTT. The chain has TRBV15 and TRBJ1-3, with D perhaps matching TRBD1 (5 bases). The CDR3 runs to 16 residues. The germline V and J ends were trimmed by 2 bases and 0 bases, with 11 bases remaining between them. CDR1 is LNHNV and CDR2 is YYDKDF in the germline V gene (reference sequence).

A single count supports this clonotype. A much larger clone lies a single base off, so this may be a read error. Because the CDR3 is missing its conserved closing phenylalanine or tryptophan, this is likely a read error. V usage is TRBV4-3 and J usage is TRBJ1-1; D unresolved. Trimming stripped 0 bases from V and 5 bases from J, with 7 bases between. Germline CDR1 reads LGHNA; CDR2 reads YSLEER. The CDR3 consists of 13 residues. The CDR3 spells CASSQDSGTEAFS. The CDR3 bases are TGCGCCAGCAGCCAAGATTCCGGGACTGAAGCTTTCTCT.

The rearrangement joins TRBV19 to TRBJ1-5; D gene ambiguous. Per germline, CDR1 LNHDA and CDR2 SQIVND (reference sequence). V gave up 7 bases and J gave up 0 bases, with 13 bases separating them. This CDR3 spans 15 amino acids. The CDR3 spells CASIHDGSSNQPQHF. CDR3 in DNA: TGTGCCAGTATCCACGACGGTTCTAGCAATCAGCCCCAGCATTTT. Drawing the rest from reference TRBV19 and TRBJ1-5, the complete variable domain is DGGITQSPKYLFRKEGQNVTLSCEQNLNHDAMYWYRQDPGQGLRLIYYSQIVNDFQKGDIAEGYSVSREKKESFPLTVTSAQKNPTAFYLCASIHDGSSNQPQHFGDGTRLSIL.

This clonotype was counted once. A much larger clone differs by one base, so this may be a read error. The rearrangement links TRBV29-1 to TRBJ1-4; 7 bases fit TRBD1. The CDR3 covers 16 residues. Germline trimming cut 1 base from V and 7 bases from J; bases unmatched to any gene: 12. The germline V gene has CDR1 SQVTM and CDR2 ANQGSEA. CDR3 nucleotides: TGCAGCGTTGAAGGGAAAGAAGGGACAGCGGGTGAAAAACTGTTTTTT. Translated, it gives CSVEGKEGTAGEKLFF. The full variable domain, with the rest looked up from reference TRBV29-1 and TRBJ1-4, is SAVISQKPSRDICQRGTSLTIQCQVDSQVTMMFWYRQQPGQSLTLIATANQGSEATYESGFVIDKFPISRPNLTFSTLTVSNMSPEDSSIYLCSVEGKEGTAGEKLFFGSGTQLSVL.

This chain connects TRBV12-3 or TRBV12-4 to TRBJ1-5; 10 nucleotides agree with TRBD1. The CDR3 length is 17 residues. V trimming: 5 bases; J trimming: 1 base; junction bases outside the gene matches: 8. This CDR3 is CASSHRTGGLSNQPQHF. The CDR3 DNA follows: TGTGCCAGCAGTCATCGGACAGGGGGATTAAGCAATCAGCCCCAGCATTTT.

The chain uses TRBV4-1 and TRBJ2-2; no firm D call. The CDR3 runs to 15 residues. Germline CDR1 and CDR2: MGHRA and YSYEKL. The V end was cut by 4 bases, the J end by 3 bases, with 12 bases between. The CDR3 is CASSPVGYDTGELFF. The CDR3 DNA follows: TGCGCCAGCAGCCCGGTTGGATATGACACCGGGGAGCTGTTTTTT.

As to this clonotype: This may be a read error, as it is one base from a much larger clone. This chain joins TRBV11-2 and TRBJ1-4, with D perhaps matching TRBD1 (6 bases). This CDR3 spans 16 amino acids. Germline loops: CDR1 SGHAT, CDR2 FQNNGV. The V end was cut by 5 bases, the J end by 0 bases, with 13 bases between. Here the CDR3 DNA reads TGTGCCAGCAGCCTGGGACACCCGGCAACTAATGAAAAACTGTTTTTT. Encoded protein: CASSLGHPATNEKLFF.

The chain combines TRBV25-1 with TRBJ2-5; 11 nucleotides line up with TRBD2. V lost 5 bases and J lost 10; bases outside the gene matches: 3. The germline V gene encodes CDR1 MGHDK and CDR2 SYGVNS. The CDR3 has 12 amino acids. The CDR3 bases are TGTGCCAGCAGTTCGACTAGCGGGGTCCAGTACTTC. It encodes CASSSTSGVQYF.

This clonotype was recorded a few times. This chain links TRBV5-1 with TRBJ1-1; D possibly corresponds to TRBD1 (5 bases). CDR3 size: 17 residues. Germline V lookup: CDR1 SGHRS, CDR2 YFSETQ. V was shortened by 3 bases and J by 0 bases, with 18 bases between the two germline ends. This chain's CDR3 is CASSSVKAGGMNTEAFF. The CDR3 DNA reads TGCGCCAGCAGCTCTGTCAAAGCGGGGGGAATGAACACTGAAGCTTTCTTT.

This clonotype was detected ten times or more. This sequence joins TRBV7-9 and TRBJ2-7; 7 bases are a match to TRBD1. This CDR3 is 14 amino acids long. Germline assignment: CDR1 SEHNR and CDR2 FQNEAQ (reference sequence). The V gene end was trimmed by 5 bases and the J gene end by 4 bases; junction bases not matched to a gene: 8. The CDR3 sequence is CASSPGTADYEQYF. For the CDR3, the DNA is TGTGCCAGCAGCCCAGGGACAGCGGATTACGAGCAGTACTTC.

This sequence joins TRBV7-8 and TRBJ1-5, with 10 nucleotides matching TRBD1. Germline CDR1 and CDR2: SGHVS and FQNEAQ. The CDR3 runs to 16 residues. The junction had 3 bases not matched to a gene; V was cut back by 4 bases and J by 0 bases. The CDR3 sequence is CASSSRDRGSNQPQHF. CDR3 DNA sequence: TGTGCCAGCAGCTCCCGGGACAGGGGTAGCAATCAGCCCCAGCATTTT.

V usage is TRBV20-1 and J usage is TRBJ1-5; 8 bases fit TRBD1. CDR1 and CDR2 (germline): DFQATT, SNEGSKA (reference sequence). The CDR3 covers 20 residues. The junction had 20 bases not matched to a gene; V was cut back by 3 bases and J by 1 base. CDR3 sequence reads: CSARPLRGQAPRASNQPQHF. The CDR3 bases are TGCAGTGCTAGGCCTCTTAGGGGACAGGCTCCTCGGGCGAGCAATCAGCCCCAGCATTTT.

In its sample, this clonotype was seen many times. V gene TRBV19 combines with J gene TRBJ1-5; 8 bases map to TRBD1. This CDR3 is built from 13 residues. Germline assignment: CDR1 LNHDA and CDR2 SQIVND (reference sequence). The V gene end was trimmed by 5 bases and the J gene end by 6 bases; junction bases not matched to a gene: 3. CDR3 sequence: CASSGQGTQPQHF. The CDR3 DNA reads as TGTGCCAGTAGTGGACAGGGCACTCAGCCCCAGCATTTT.

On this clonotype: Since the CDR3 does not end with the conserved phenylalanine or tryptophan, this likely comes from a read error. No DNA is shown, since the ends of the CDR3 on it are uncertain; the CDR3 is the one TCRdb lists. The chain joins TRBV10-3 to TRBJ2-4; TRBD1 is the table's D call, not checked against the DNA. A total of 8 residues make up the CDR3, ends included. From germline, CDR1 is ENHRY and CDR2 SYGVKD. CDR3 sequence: CAISGGTG.

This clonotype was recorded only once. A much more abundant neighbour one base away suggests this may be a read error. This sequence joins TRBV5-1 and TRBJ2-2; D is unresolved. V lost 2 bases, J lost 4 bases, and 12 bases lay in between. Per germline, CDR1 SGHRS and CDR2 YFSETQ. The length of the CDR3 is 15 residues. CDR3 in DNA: TGCGCCAGCAGCTTTGTGGTCCGGAGCACCGGGGAGCTGTTTTTT. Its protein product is CASSFVVRSTGELFF.

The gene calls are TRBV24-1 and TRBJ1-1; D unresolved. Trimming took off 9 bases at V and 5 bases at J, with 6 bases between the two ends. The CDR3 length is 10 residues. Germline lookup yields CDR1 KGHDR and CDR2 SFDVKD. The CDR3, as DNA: TGTGCCACCGGCCCGACTGAAGCTTTCTTT. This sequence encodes CATGPTEAFF.

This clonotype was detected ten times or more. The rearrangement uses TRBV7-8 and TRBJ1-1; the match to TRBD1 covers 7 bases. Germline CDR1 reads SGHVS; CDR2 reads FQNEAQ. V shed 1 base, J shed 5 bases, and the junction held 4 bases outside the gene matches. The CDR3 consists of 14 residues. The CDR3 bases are TGTGCCAGCAGCTTAGAGACAGGGCGAACTGAAGCTTTCTTT. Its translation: CASSLETGRTEAFF.

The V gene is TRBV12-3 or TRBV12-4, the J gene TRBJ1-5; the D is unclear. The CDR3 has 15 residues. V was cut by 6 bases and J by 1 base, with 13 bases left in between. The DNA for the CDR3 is TGTGCCAGCAGGCTAGGGTACAAGAGCAATCAGCCCCAGCATTTT. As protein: CASRLGYKSNQPQHF.

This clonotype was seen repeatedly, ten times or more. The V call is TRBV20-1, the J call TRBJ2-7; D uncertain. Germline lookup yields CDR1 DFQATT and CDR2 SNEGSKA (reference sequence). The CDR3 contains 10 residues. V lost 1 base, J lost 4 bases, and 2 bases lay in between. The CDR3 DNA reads TGCAGTGCTAGAGTTTACGAGCAGTACTTC. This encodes CSARVYEQYF.

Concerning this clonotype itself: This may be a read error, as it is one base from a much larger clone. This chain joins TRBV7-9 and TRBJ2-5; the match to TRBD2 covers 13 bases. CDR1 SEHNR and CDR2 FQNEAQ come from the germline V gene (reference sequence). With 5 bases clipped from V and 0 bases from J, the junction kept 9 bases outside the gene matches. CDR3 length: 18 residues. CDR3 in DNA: TGTGCCAGCAGCGAAGGTGGACTAGCGGGAGTTAACCAAGAGACCCAGTACTTC. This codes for CASSEGGLAGVNQETQYF.

The CDR3: CASRIGLPGGTEAFF. In nucleotides, the CDR3 is TGTGCCAGCAGGATAGGACTACCGGGGGGGACTGAAGCTTTCTTT. This chain connects TRBV2 to TRBJ1-1, with D possibly TRBD1 on 5 matching bases. The V and J ends lost 6 bases and 5 bases respectively, with 19 bases between them. Germline V lookup: CDR1 SNHLY, CDR2 FYNNEI. This CDR3 region has 15 residues.

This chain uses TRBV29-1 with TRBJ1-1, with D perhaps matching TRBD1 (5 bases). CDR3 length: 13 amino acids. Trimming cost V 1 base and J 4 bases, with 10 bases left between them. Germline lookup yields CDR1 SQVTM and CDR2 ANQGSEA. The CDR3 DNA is TGCAGCGTTGAAGGGGTAGGGGCCACTGAAGCTTTCTTT. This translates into CSVEGVGATEAFF.